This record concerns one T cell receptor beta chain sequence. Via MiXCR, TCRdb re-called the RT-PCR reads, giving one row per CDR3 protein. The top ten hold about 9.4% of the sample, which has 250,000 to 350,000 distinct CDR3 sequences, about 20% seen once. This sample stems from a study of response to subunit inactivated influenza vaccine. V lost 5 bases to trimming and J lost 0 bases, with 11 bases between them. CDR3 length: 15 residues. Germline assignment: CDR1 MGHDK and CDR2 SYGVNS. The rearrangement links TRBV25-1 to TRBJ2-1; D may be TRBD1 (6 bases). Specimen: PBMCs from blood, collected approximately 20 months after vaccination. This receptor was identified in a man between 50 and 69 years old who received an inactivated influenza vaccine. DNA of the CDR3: TGTGCCAGCAGTACAGTGGGGGCCTCCTACAATGAGCAGTTCTTC. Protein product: CASSTVGASYNEQFF.